This entry lists 14 T cell receptor beta chains sequenced from one sample in a study of T cells in Graves' hyperthyroidism and ophthalmopathy. TCR beta CDR3 regions were amplified from RNA. TCR CDR3 regions were first amplified by RT-PCR with HTBI primers. TCRdb used MiXCR to reprocess the multiplex PCR reads, holding one entry per CDR3 protein. The table has around 420,000 distinct CDR3 sequences, roughly 14% seen once. Sequenced: blood. These receptor sequences come from a woman aged 18 to 35 with Graves' hyperthyroidism.

This clonotype was counted ten times or more. The germline gene is not matched at one end of the junction; a read error may be the cause. The rearrangement joins TRBV6-5 to TRBJ1-2, with 7 bases that match TRBD1. The CDR3 extends over 16 amino acids. From germline, CDR1 is MNHEY and CDR2 SVGAGI. The CDR3 nucleotides are TGTGCCGGCAGTTACTCCCGGACAGGAGGGTCGTATGGCTACACCTTC. It yields the protein CAGSYSRTGGSYGYTF.

This clonotype was seen more than once but under ten times. A much bigger clone sits one base away, suggesting this may be a read error. This chain connects TRBV20-1 to TRBJ1-1, with 11 bases that match TRBD1. Looked up from germline, CDR1 is DFQATT and CDR2 is SNEGSKA (reference sequence). CDR3 length equals 15 residues. CDR3 protein: CSAPGQGASSAEASF. The CDR3 coding sequence is TGCAGTGCTCCCGGACAGGGGGCGTCTTCGGCTGAAGCTTCCTTT.

The genes are TRBV20-1 and TRBJ1-2, with D possibly TRBD1 on 6 matching bases. V dropped 5 bases and J dropped 7 bases, with 17 bases sitting between them. This CDR3 is 13 amino acids long. CDR1 is DFQATT and CDR2 is SNEGSKA in the germline V gene (reference sequence). The CDR3 region has the DNA TGCAGTGCTCAAGGAGGGGGTTTGGTTGGCTACACCTTC. Amino acid sequence: CSAQGGGLVGYTF.

This clonotype was seen a few times. The junction departs from the called germline gene at one end, perhaps through a read error. This chain joins TRBV4-2 and TRBJ2-1; D may match TRBD1 or TRBD2 (5 bases each). The V gene's germline CDR1 is LGHNA and CDR2 YNFKEQ. The CDR3 covers 17 residues. As DNA, the CDR3 is TGTGCCAGCAACCAAGATCGAGGGGTCCGCCGGGCCAATGAGCAGTTCTTC. Encoded protein: CASNQDRGVRRANEQFF.

This clonotype was seen many times. The chain is built from TRBV3-1 and TRBJ2-3; weak D call: TRBD1 (6 bases). V was cut by 1 base and J by 1 base, with 9 bases left in between. The CDR3 consists of 15 residues. Germline V gives CDR1 LGHDT, CDR2 YNNKEL (reference sequence). The CDR3 loop is CASSQGTAGTDTQYF. CDR3 in DNA: TGTGCCAGCAGCCAAGGGACAGCTGGCACAGATACGCAGTATTTT.

The chain joins TRBV7-2 to TRBJ1-2; 10 bases are a match to TRBD1. After removal of 5 bases from V and 4 bases from J, the junction contained 19 bases not matched to a gene. The CDR3 runs to 19 residues. Germline V lookup: CDR1 SGHTA, CDR2 FQGNSA. In DNA form, the CDR3 reads TGTGCCAGCAGCCCTTCTCACCGGAGGGGGACAGGGGTGGGCTATGGCTACACCTTC. Encoded protein: CASSPSHRRGTGVGYGYTF.

This clonotype was counted many times. This chain links TRBV27 with TRBJ2-1; 10 bases fit TRBD2. Trimming removed 5 bases from V and 5 bases from J; junction bases left unmatched: 9. This CDR3 comprises 16 residues. Germline-derived CDR1 and CDR2 are MNHEY and SMNVEV (reference sequence). CDR3 protein: CASSREAGGVNNEQFF. The CDR3 DNA reads TGTGCCAGCAGTCGAGAAGCGGGAGGGGTGAACAATGAGCAGTTCTTC.

The CDR3 loop reads CASRRTGGGYTF. In nucleotides, the CDR3 is TGTGCCAGCAGACGGACAGGGGGTGGCTACACCTTC. The genes are TRBV6-2 or TRBV6-3 and TRBJ1-2, with 10 bases identical to TRBD1. V lost 6 bases, J lost 7 bases, and 2 bases stayed unmatched. CDR1 is MNHEY and CDR2 is SVGEGT in the germline V gene. The length of the CDR3 is 12 residues.

This clonotype was counted at least ten times. The rearrangement links TRBV11-3 to TRBJ2-3, with 9 bases identical to TRBD1. The germline gives CDR1 SGHNT, CDR2 YENEEA. Losses at the gene ends were 5 bases for V and 0 bases for J; bases not matched to a gene: 9. The length of the CDR3 is 17 residues. The DNA of the CDR3 is TGTGCCAGCAGCCTCAACAGGGGGCAAAGAAGCACAGATACGCAGTATTTT. This translates into CASSLNRGQRSTDTQYF.

This clonotype showed up many times. V usage is TRBV6-1 and J usage is TRBJ2-1; 8 positions agree with TRBD2. CDR1 is MNHNS and CDR2 is SASEGT in the germline V gene. The CDR3 contains 15 residues. J lost 0 bases, V lost 5 bases, and 3 bases had no gene match. CDR3 region: CASSTRGGSYNEQFF. CDR3 sequence (DNA): TGTGCCAGCAGTACACGGGGGGGCTCCTACAATGAGCAGTTCTTC.

This clonotype was found many times. The J gene is TRBJ2-5, the V gene TRBV7-2; 12 nucleotides line up with TRBD2. CDR1 and CDR2 from the germline V gene are SGHTA and FQGNSA. This CDR3 comprises 15 residues. With 4 bases clipped from V and 3 bases from J, the junction kept 3 bases outside the gene matches. The CDR3 here is CASSSWTSGKETQYF. CDR3 nucleotides: TGTGCCAGCAGCTCCTGGACTAGCGGGAAAGAGACCCAGTACTTC.

This clonotype was seen ten or more times. V usage is TRBV12-3 or TRBV12-4 and J usage is TRBJ1-5; 10 bases line up with TRBD1. The CDR3 runs 14 residues. The junction had 5 bases not matched to a gene; V was cut back by 6 bases and J by 6 bases. CDR3 DNA: TGTGCCAGCAGCGACAGGGGGCTGATTCAGCCCCAGCATTTT. Protein: CASSDRGLIQPQHF.

This clonotype was recorded at least ten times. The chain joins TRBV6-1 to TRBJ1-6; a possible D gene is TRBD1 (5 bases). V lost 5 bases and J 4 bases, leaving 12 bases between the germline ends. The CDR3 covers 15 residues. Germline CDR1 and CDR2: MNHNS and SASEGT. This CDR3 reads CASSSGLRYNSPLHF. CDR3 DNA sequence: TGTGCCAGCAGTTCGGGACTTCGTTATAATTCACCCCTCCACTTT.

A few counts support this clonotype. A much larger clone sits a single nucleotide away, making a read error possible. The chain uses TRBV3-1 and TRBJ2-7; 7 bases match TRBD1. The CDR3 covers 14 residues. V lost 6 bases and J lost 4; bases outside the gene matches: 9. Germline loops: CDR1 LGHDT, CDR2 YNNKEL (reference sequence). CDR3 region: CASSLTGSMYEQYF. The CDR3, as DNA: TGTGCCAGCAGTCTGACAGGGAGCATGTACGAGCAGTACTTC.